The 15 T cell receptor beta chains in this list originate from one sample, sequenced in a study of lymphopenia after photon versus proton radiotherapy. Here immunoSEQ multiplex PCR was the method, and the copy in TCRdb shows in-frame clones only, minus some. Counted here are more than 15,000 clones, approximately 90% occurring once; the ten biggest clones make up under 7.5%. The source material was peripheral blood, sampled from a patient treated with photon-based radiotherapy. These receptors were obtained from a man aged 60 to 75 with pancreatic cancer.

The chain is built from TRBV15 and TRBJ2-2; D gene uncertain. Germline V lookup: CDR1 LNHNV, CDR2 YYDKDF (reference sequence). The CDR3 extends over 14 amino acids. V was shortened by 0 bases and J by 2 bases, with 4 bases between the two germline ends. As DNA, the CDR3 is TGTGCCACCAGCAGAGATCTAAACACCGGGGAGCTGTTTTTT. Its translation: CATSRDLNTGELFF.

In its sample, this clone was seen once. This chain connects TRBV5-6 to TRBJ1-2; D remains unclear. CDR3 size: 11 residues. V was trimmed by 6 bases and J by 8 bases, leaving 11 bases between them. Germline CDR1 is SGHDT and CDR2 is YYEEEE. The CDR3 region has the DNA TGTGCCAGCAAATCGGGATTCGGCTACACCTTC. Translated: CASKSGFGYTF.

The chain carries TRBV19 and TRBJ2-3; D is uncertain. CDR1 LNHDA and CDR2 SQIVND come from the germline V gene (reference sequence). The CDR3 covers 16 residues. Trimming removed 4 bases at V and 0 bases at J, with 14 bases between. CDR3 DNA: TGTGCCAGTAGTACTCGCTGGGGTTCTAGCACAGATACGCAGTATTTT. It codes for CASSTRWGSSTDTQYF.

V gene TRBV2 combines with J gene TRBJ1-2, with a weak D call TRBD1 (6 bases). The CDR3 runs 13 residues. Germline CDR1 and CDR2: SNHLY and FYNNEI. The V and J ends lost 4 bases and 4 bases respectively, with 10 bases between them. For the CDR3, the DNA is TGTGCCAGCAGTGTACAGGGTCCCTATGGCTACACCTTC. Translated: CASSVQGPYGYTF.

In this sample, this clone turned up once. This chain connects TRBV7-9 to TRBJ1-1, with a tentative D call TRBD1 (5 bases). The CDR3 sequence is 16 residues long. Trimming stripped 5 bases from V and 1 base from J, with 17 bases between. Germline V lookup: CDR1 SEHNR, CDR2 FQNEAQ (reference sequence). CDR3 sequence reads: CASSPKVRVRNTEAFF. The CDR3 nucleotides are TGTGCCAGCAGCCCAAAAGTCAGGGTTCGGAACACTGAAGCTTTCTTT.

CDR3 nucleotides: TGTGCCAGCAGCGTAACGTCTGGGAACACTGAAGCTTTCTTT. It codes for CASSVTSGNTEAFF. The genes are TRBV9 and TRBJ1-1, with D unresolved. This CDR3 comprises 14 residues. V gave up 1 base and J gave up 1 base, with 8 bases separating them. CDR1 is SGDLS and CDR2 is YYNGEE in the germline V gene. Complete variable domain (other parts from reference TRBV9 and TRBJ1-1): DSGVTQTPKHLITATGQRVTLRCSPRSGDLSVYWYQQSLDQGLQFLIQYYNGEERAKGNILERFSAQQFPDLHSELNLSSLELGDSALYFCASSVTSGNTEAFFGQGTRLTVV.

The gene calls are TRBV5-1 and TRBJ2-6; 7 bases map to TRBD1. Germline V CDR1 and CDR2: SGHRS, YFSETQ. V dropped 4 bases and J dropped 2; count of bases not matched to a gene: 12. This CDR3 is built from 18 residues. CDR3 loop: CASSRLGQEDPGANVLTF. For the CDR3, the DNA is TGCGCCAGCAGCAGGTTAGGACAGGAGGATCCTGGGGCCAACGTCCTGACTTTC.

The V gene is TRBV4-3, the J gene TRBJ1-2; 7 nucleotides align to TRBD1. The junction had 4 bases not matched to a gene; V was cut back by 0 bases and J by 0 bases. The germline V gene encodes CDR1 LGHNA and CDR2 YSLEER. This CDR3 contains 16 residues. DNA of the CDR3: TGCGCCAGCAGCCAAGATTGGGACAGCCCTAACTATGGCTACACCTTC. Protein product: CASSQDWDSPNYGYTF.

The chain recombines TRBV28 with TRBJ1-3; D not resolved. Trimming removed 4 bases from V and 0 bases from J, with 7 bases in between. The CDR3 sequence is 14 residues long. Germline lookup yields CDR1 MDHEN and CDR2 SYDVKM. The DNA of the CDR3 is TGTGCCAGCAGTTCTGTAAACTCTGGAAACACCATATATTTT. It is translated as CASSSVNSGNTIYF.

The chain combines TRBV7-2 with TRBJ2-7, with 8 bases fitting TRBD1. The CDR3 totals 15 residues. The V gene end was trimmed by 6 bases and the J gene end by 1 base; junction bases not matched to a gene: 8. Germline CDR1 reads SGHTA; CDR2 reads FQGNSA. CDR3 protein: CASRRGQGFSYEQYF. CDR3 DNA: TGTGCCAGCAGAAGAGGACAGGGTTTTTCCTACGAGCAGTACTTC. The full variable domain, completed using reference TRBV7-2 and TRBJ2-7, is GAGVSQSPSNKVTEKGKDVELRCDPISGHTALYWYRQSLGQGLEFLIYFQGNSAPDKSGLPSDRFSAERTGGSVSTLTIQRTQQEDSAVYLCASRRGQGFSYEQYFGPGTRLTVT.

The rearrangement joins TRBV11-2 to TRBJ2-1; no clear D. V was clipped by 5 bases and J by 8 bases, with 13 bases between them. CDR3 size: 13 residues. CDR1 is SGHAT, CDR2 FQNNGV, per germline. CDR3 coding DNA: TGTGCCAGCAGCCCGTGGGCGATGGATGAGCAGTTCTTC. Translation gives CASSPWAMDEQFF.

The V call is TRBV5-5, the J call TRBJ1-4; TRBD1 might be the D (6 bases). The V end was cut by 1 base, the J end by 0 bases, with 10 bases between. Germline loops: CDR1 SGHKS, CDR2 YYEKEE (reference sequence). The CDR3 has 16 residues. CDR3 loop: CASSLLQGTTNEKLFF. In DNA, the CDR3 is TGTGCCAGCAGCTTGTTACAGGGAACAACTAATGAAAAACTGTTTTTT.

The gene calls are TRBV13 and TRBJ2-5; D is unresolved. Germline CDR1 and CDR2: PRHDT and FYEKMQ (reference sequence). V lost 6 bases and J 3 bases, leaving 17 bases between the germline ends. The CDR3 is made up of 15 amino acids. CDR3 residues: CASSLSRAGEETQYF. CDR3 nucleotides: TGTGCCAGCAGTCTCTCTAGGGCTGGAGAAGAGACCCAGTACTTC.

CDR3 nucleotide sequence: TGTGCCAGCAGGACAGGGGCGTCCTACGAGCAGTACTTC. Translation: CASRTGASYEQYF. The rearrangement uses TRBV6-1 and TRBJ2-7; 8 nucleotides match TRBD1. This CDR3 has 13 residues. The J segment lost 1 base and the V segment lost 6 bases, leaving 2 bases of the junction unmatched. CDR1 MNHNS and CDR2 SASEGT come from the germline V gene.

This chain links TRBV5-4 with TRBJ1-1; D remains ambiguous. Germline assignment: CDR1 SGHNT and CDR2 YYREEE (reference sequence). The V end was cut by 0 bases, the J end by 4 bases, with 13 bases between. The CDR3 is 15 residues long. DNA of the CDR3: TGTGCCAGCAGCTTGGCGGGGTTCTACGGCACTGAAGCTTTCTTT. Protein: CASSLAGFYGTEAFF.